The TCR beta chain described here comes from a study of blood T cell repertoires in COVID-19. Study overall: The United States, Italy and Spain provided the acute and convalescent COVID-19 samples. From T cells, B-cell-depleted T cells, or PBMCs came the material, which was cDNA or gDNA.

Per the study methods: Reference gene primer amplification in the assay estimated nucleated cell counts. Data came from immunoSEQ multiplex PCR; TCRdb stores just in-frame clones and leaves some out. V and J calls and clone size are those listed in that table; D and trimming were worked out from the DNA. The profile shows 80,000 to 95,000 clones, 70% to 90% of them singletons. CDR1 is MNHEY, CDR2 SMNVEV, per germline (reference sequence). The V and J ends lost 7 bases and 0 bases, in that order; junction bases with no gene match: 6. The CDR3 contains 16 residues. The source of this sequence is a woman aged 80 or older in a cohort sampled during active or convalescent COVID-19. The sequenced sample consisted of peripheral blood. This chain uses TRBV27 with TRBJ2-5; 12 nucleotides match TRBD2. CDR3 DNA: TGTGCCAGCAAAGGACTAGCGGGGCTCTACCAAGAGACCCAGTACTTC. As protein: CASKGLAGLYQETQYF.